This is a list of T cell receptor beta chains from one sample in a study of neurological immune-mediated disorders. TCRdb re-called the 5' RACE reads with MiXCR, one entry per CDR3 protein. The sample has around 51,000 distinct CDR3 sequences; roughly 13% are singletons. Sequenced sample: PBMCs. These receptors originate from a male donor with HTLV-1-associated myelopathy (HAM/TSP). Each CDR3 is given with its conserved first and last residue. D genes are given only for firm matches. The listing skips clone size in some rows; elsewhere it reads once, few, many or a size class.

clone size,V gene,D gene,J gene,CDR3 protein,CDR3 DNA
many,TRBV5-1,TRBD1,TRBJ1-1,CASSFVAQGVSTEAFF,TGCGCCAGCAGCTTCGTCGCCCAGGGGGTGAGCACTGAAGCTTTCTTT
many,TRBV6-1,.,TRBJ1-1,CASSETGGGTEAFF,TGTGCCAGCAGTGAAACGGGGGGAGGCACTGAAGCTTTCTTT
many,TRBV20-1,.,TRBJ1-1,CSAKGTPPNTEAFF,TGCAGTGCTAAGGGGACACCACCGAACACTGAAGCTTTCTTT
many,TRBV5-1,.,TRBJ1-2,CASSFQGGDYGYTF,TGCGCCAGCAGCTTCCAAGGGGGTGACTATGGCTACACCTTC
many,TRBV5-1,.,TRBJ2-1,CASSPPAEILGNEQFF,TGCGCCAGCAGCCCACCAGCAGAAATATTGGGCAATGAGCAGTTCTTC
many,TRBV24-1,.,TRBJ2-3,CATSDLGRDTDTQYF,TGTGCCACCAGTGATTTGGGAAGGGACACAGATACGCAGTATTTT
many,TRBV20-1,.,TRBJ1-6,CSATRTQYNSPLHF,TGCAGTGCTACGCGGACACAATATAATTCACCCCTCCACTTT
medium-sized,TRBV7-9,TRBD2,TRBJ2-1,CASSARGLAHYNEQFF,TGTGCCAGCAGCGCCCGGGGACTAGCGCATTACAATGAGCAGTTCTTC
.,TRBV20-1,.,TRBJ2-2,CSARDWAPSRCGELFF,TGCAGTGCTAGAGATTGGGCGCCTTCCAGGTGCGGGGAGCTGTTTTTT
many,TRBV7-8,.,TRBJ1-1,CASSLPAGGTEAFF,TGTGCCAGCAGCTTACCCGCAGGCGGAACTGAAGCTTTCTTT
many,TRBV20-1,TRBD1,TRBJ1-5,CSATNRDRGRGNQPQHF,TGCAGTGCTACGAACCGGGACAGGGGTAGAGGCAATCAGCCCCAGCATTTT
many,TRBV29-1,.,TRBJ1-3,CSASVGDPAGNTIYF,TGCAGCGCATCGGTGGGGGACCCAGCAGGGAACACCATATATTTT